These T cell receptor beta chains were read from a single sample in a study of CXCR3-negative and CXCR3-positive naive CD8 T cells. For each CDR3 protein, TCRdb gives one entry from its re-call of the 5' RACE reads, without DNA. Recorded for this sample: tens of thousands of distinct CDR3 sequences. Specimen: naive CXCR3- CD8+ T cells from blood. All receptors derive from a human donor in good health. Some clones in this sample may be carry-over from other donors' samples. CDR3s include the opening cysteine and the closing phenylalanine or tryptophan. Part of the rows lack a size; the others show once, few, many or a class for expanded clones.

J: TRBJ2-3; size: NA; V: TRBV4-2; CDR3: CASSQDRGRPDTQYF
J: TRBJ2-5; size: NA; V: TRBV7-9; CDR3: CASSFLQGTGETQYF
J: TRBJ1-1; size: NA; V: TRBV21-1; CDR3: CASSSQPRVQGTNTEAFF
J: TRBJ1-5; size: NA; V: TRBV12-3/TRBV12-4; CDR3: CASAFTLSRGKGNQPQHF
J: TRBJ2-1; size: NA; V: TRBV20-1; CDR3: CSARDGAGPYNEQFF
J: TRBJ2-1; size: NA; V: TRBV7-3; CDR3: CASSRLAGSYNEQFF
J: TRBJ2-1; size: NA; V: TRBV12-3/TRBV12-4; CDR3: CASSPTGLTEQFF
J: TRBJ1-1; size: NA; V: TRBV5-1; CDR3: CASSLSASGTINTEAFF
J: TRBJ1-1; size: NA; V: TRBV12-3/TRBV12-4; CDR3: CASSMTLLNTEAFF
J: TRBJ2-3; size: NA; V: TRBV29-1; CDR3: CSVIRVLTDTQYF
J: TRBJ2-5; size: NA; V: TRBV7-9; CDR3: CASSADREETQYF
J: TRBJ1-1; size: NA; V: TRBV4-2; CDR3: CASSQGSLGIEAFF
J: TRBJ2-7; size: NA; V: TRBV7-3; CDR3: CASSSLGTALPYEQYF
J: TRBJ2-2; size: NA; V: TRBV11-2; CDR3: CASSFPSSGGNTGELFF
J: TRBJ2-7; size: NA; V: TRBV7-6; CDR3: CASSYGETASYEQYF
J: TRBJ2-7; size: NA; V: TRBV4-1; CDR3: CASSQDRGTAYEQYF
J: TRBJ2-1; size: NA; V: TRBV4-3; CDR3: CASSQERGGSYNEQFF
J: TRBJ2-3; size: NA; V: TRBV6-5; CDR3: CASSTDRAGDTQYF
J: TRBJ1-1; size: NA; V: TRBV2; CDR3: CASSEYSREMNTEAFF
J: TRBJ1-6; size: NA; V: TRBV4-3; CDR3: CASSHVEDSPLHF
J: TRBJ2-1; size: NA; V: TRBV11-3; CDR3: CASSLGGLGYNEQFF
J: TRBJ2-7; size: medium-sized; V: TRBV29-1; CDR3: CSVEDWARGHEQYF
J: TRBJ2-2; size: NA; V: TRBV12-3/TRBV12-4; CDR3: CASSFERGAGNGELFF
J: TRBJ1-4; size: NA; V: TRBV19; CDR3: CASNADPIRASNEKLFF
J: TRBJ2-5; size: NA; V: TRBV18; CDR3: CASSPEVRGEETQYF
J: TRBJ2-5; size: NA; V: TRBV7-9; CDR3: CASSFPTVTDAGGTQYF
J: TRBJ2-7; size: NA; V: TRBV20-1; CDR3: CSAPGGRAYEQYF
J: TRBJ1-2; size: NA; V: TRBV7-9; CDR3: CASSFGYGYTF
J: TRBJ2-7; size: NA; V: TRBV19; CDR3: CASMDGLAGVYEQYF
J: TRBJ2-1; size: NA; V: TRBV20-1; CDR3: CSARVGTGDYNEQFF
J: TRBJ1-3; size: NA; V: TRBV12-3/TRBV12-4; CDR3: CAKTFSSGNTIYF
J: TRBJ2-1; size: NA; V: TRBV6-2/TRBV6-3; CDR3: CASRLALSYNEQFF
J: TRBJ2-1; size: NA; V: TRBV29-1; CDR3: CSVEEGTGVGQFF
J: TRBJ2-3; size: NA; V: TRBV18; CDR3: CASSPQVSVADTQYF
J: TRBJ2-7; size: NA; V: TRBV7-2; CDR3: CASSLATGAPYEQYF
J: TRBJ2-4; size: NA; V: TRBV7-8; CDR3: CASSLTGDRGTGGFIQYF
J: TRBJ2-5; size: NA; V: TRBV7-9; CDR3: CASSPIQETQYF
J: TRBJ1-6; size: NA; V: TRBV28; CDR3: CASSLPNSPLHF
J: TRBJ2-5; size: NA; V: TRBV28; CDR3: CASRGTSGRGETQYF
J: TRBJ2-1; size: NA; V: TRBV29-1; CDR3: CSVEPSGYNEQFF
J: TRBJ1-3; size: NA; V: TRBV28; CDR3: CASSPTVYGNTIYF